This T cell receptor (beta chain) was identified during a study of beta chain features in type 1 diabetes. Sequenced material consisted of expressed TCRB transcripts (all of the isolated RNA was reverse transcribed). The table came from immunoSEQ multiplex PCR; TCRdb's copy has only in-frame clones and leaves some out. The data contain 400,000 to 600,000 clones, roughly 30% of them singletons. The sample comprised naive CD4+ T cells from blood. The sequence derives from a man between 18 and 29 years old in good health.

The CDR3 loop is CASSNKGGETSTDTQYF. CDR3 nucleotide sequence: TGTGCCAGCAGCAACAAGGGAGGCGAAACTAGCACAGATACGCAGTATTTT. V gene TRBV9 combines with J gene TRBJ2-3, with D possibly being TRBD2 (6 bases). This CDR3 contains 17 residues. With 4 bases removed from V and 0 bases from J, the gap between germline ends came to 18 bases. CDR1 and CDR2 from the germline V gene are SGDLS and YYNGEE.